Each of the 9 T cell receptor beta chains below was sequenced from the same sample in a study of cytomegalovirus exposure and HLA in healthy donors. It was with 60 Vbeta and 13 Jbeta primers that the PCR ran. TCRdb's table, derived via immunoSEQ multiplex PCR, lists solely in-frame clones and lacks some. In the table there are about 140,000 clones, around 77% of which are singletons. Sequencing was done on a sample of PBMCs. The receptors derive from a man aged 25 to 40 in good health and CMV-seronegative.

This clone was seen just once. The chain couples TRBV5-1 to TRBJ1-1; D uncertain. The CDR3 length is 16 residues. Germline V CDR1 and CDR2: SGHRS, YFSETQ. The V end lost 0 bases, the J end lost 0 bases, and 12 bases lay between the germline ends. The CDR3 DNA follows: TGCGCCAGCAGCTTGGTTGTTAGGGAGGTGAACACTGAAGCTTTCTTT. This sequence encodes CASSLVVREVNTEAFF.

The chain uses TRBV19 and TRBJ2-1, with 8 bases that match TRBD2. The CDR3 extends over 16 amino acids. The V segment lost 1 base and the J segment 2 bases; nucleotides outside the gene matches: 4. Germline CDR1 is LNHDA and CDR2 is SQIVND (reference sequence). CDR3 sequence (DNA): TGTGCCAGTAGTATAGGTGGTAGCGGGGCCTACAATGAGCAGTTCTTC. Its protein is CASSIGGSGAYNEQFF.

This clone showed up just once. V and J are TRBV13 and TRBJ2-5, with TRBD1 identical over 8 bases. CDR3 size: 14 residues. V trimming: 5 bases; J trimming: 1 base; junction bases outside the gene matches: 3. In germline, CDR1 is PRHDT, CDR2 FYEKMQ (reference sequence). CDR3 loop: CASSQGTGQETQYF. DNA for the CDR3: TGTGCCAGCAGCCAAGGGACAGGCCAAGAGACCCAGTACTTC.

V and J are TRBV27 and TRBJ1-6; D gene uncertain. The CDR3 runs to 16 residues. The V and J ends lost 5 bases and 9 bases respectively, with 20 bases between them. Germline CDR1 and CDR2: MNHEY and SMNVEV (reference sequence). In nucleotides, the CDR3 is TGTGCCAGCAGTCGCGGCTCCGGAGACTATGGTTCACCCCTCCACTTT. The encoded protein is CASSRGSGDYGSPLHF.

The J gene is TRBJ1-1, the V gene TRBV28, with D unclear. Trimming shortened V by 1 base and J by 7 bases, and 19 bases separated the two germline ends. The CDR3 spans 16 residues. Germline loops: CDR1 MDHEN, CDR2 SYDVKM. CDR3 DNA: TGTGCCAGCAGTTTATTTGGCGCGGGAACAGCCCTTGAAGCTTTCTTT. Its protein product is CASSLFGAGTALEAFF.

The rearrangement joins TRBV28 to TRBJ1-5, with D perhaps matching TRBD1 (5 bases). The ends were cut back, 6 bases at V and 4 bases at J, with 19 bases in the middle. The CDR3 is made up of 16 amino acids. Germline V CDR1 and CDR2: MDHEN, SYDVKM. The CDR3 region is CASRTSVRQGNQPQHF. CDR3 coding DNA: TGTGCCAGCAGAACCTCGGTCCGTCAGGGTAATCAGCCCCAGCATTTT.

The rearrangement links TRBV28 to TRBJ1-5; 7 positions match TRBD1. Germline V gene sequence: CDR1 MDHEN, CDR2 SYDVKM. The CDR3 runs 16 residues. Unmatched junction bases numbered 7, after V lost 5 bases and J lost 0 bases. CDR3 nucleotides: TGTGCCAGCAGTAAAACAGGGGTCGATAGCAATCAGCCCCAGCATTTT. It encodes CASSKTGVDSNQPQHF.

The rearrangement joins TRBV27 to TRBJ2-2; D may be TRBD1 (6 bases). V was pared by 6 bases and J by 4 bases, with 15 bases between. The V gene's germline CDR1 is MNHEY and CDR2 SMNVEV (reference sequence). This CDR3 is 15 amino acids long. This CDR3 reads CASRLTGLPTGELFF. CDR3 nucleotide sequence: TGTGCCAGCAGGCTGACAGGCCTTCCCACCGGGGAGCTGTTTTTT.

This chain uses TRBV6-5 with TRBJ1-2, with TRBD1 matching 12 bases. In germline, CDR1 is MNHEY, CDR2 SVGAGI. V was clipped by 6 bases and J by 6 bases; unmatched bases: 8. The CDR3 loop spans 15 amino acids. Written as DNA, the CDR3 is TGTGCCAGCAGAACTAATCGGGACAGGGGGCATGGCTACACCTTC. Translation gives CASRTNRDRGHGYTF.